Shown below are 15 T cell receptor beta chains from a single sample sequenced in a study of radiation and T cells in renal cell carcinoma (dated by TCRdb to between 2020 and 2021). The intended sense of this specimen's time point label: tumor resected at nephrectomy. The treatment or condition label here, explained by the study, means: 15 Gy SBRT to primary tumor, nephrectomy 4 weeks later. Preparation of the library involved the immunoSEQ multiplex PCR assay. Imported from immuneACCESS, the table was reduced by TCRdb to in-frame sequences with V and J called. These copies leave out some clones; in studies compared against another copy, an unresolved V gene accounts for under half, and the cause of the remainder is not known. This sample has some 20,000 clones in its table, and about 51% of those were observed once. Of the sample, 16% is held by the ten largest clones. Here the sequenced sample was tumor tissue, taken from a patient whose treatment included radiotherapy and nephrectomy. Every receptor here comes from a woman between 50 and 59 years old with renal cell carcinoma.

Comment on this clone: Germline and junction disagree at one end, which may indicate a read error. The chain couples TRBV7-2 to TRBJ1-2; D remains unclear. Germline V gene lookup returns CDR1 SGHTA and CDR2 FQGNSA. CDR3 length: 15 residues. CDR3 residues: CASSQDLGGAEGYTF. The CDR3 DNA follows: TGCGCCAGCAGCCAAGATTTAGGCGGTGCGGAGGGCTACACCTTC. Supplemented by reference TRBV7-2 and TRBJ1-2, the full variable domain reads GAGVSQSPSNKVTEKGKDVELRCDPISGHTALYWYRQSLGQGLEFLIYFQGNSAPDKSGLPSDRFSAERTGGSVSTLTIQRTQQEDSAVYLCASSQDLGGAEGYTFGSGTRLTVV.

By frequency in the sample, this clone is medium-sized. The chain uses TRBV5-1 and TRBJ2-1; TRBD2 agrees at 8 bases. Germline lookup yields CDR1 SGHRS and CDR2 YFSETQ. The CDR3 length is 15 residues. J lost 7 bases, V lost 1 base, and 7 bases had no gene match. This CDR3 is CASSLLAGRTNEQFF. DNA of the CDR3: TGCGCCAGCAGCTTGTTAGCGGGGCGAACGAATGAGCAGTTCTTC.

At least ten counts were recorded for this clone. The chain links TRBV15 to TRBJ2-7; TRBD2 is a possible D gene (6 bases). CDR1 and CDR2 (germline): LNHNV, YYDKDF (reference sequence). V lost 3 bases and J lost 0, with 15 bases in between. The CDR3 sequence is 16 residues long. CDR3 DNA sequence: TGTGCCACCAGCAGCCTCCTGACGGGGGACTCCTACGAGCAGTACTTC. Translated: CATSSLLTGDSYEQYF.

This chain connects TRBV18 to TRBJ1-5; D uncertain. From germline, CDR1 is KGHSH and CDR2 LQKENI. Trimming left V 4 bases short and J 1 base short, with 8 bases between. The CDR3 is made up of 14 amino acids. Here the CDR3 reads CASSHRGSNQPQHF. CDR3 sequence (DNA): TGTGCCAGCTCACACCGCGGAAGCAATCAGCCCCAGCATTTT.

In regard to this clone: The sample has other DNA sequences that encode this CDR3 too. The chain has TRBV6-5 and TRBJ2-5; the match to TRBD2 covers 8 bases. This CDR3 region has 15 residues. V lost 5 bases, J lost 6 bases, and 11 bases stayed unmatched. CDR1 and CDR2 from the germline V gene are MNHEY and SVGAGI. The CDR3, as DNA: TGTGCCAGCAGTCTACCGGGACTAGGGGGGAAGACCCAGTACTTC. Translation: CASSLPGLGGKTQYF.

This clone was found many times. V usage is TRBV19 and J usage is TRBJ2-7, with 7 nucleotides matching TRBD1. The CDR3 covers 13 residues. The V gene end was trimmed by 4 bases and the J gene end by 6 bases; junction bases not matched to a gene: 6. Germline assignment: CDR1 LNHDA and CDR2 SQIVND (reference sequence). The CDR3 region is CASSTGTAAEQYF. The CDR3 bases are TGTGCCAGTAGTACAGGGACAGCTGCCGAGCAGTACTTC.

This clone was picked up a small number of times. The V call is TRBV4-3, the J call TRBJ2-3; 8 bases are shared with TRBD2. The CDR3 is made up of 16 amino acids. With V trimmed by 2 bases and J by 1 base, 5 bases remained unmatched. Per the germline V gene, CDR1 is LGHNA and CDR2 is YSLEER. The CDR3 is CASSQQAAGGTDTQYF. The DNA for the CDR3 is TGCGCCAGCAGCCAACAAGCAGCGGGGGGCACAGATACGCAGTATTTT.

This clone was seen a handful of times. The chain couples TRBV7-3 to TRBJ1-6; 8 bases fit TRBD1. Trimming took 4 bases from V and 7 from J; bases not matched to a gene: 3. The CDR3 loop spans 14 amino acids. Germline CDR1 and CDR2: SGHTA and FQGTGA. The CDR3 is CASSWQGANSPLHF. CDR3 DNA sequence: TGTGCCAGCAGCTGGCAGGGGGCGAATTCACCCCTCCACTTT.

This clone was observed at least ten times. This chain joins TRBV7-6 and TRBJ2-1; D may correspond to TRBD1 or TRBD2 (5 bases each). Germline V CDR1 and CDR2: SGHVS, FNYEAQ. The V end was cut by 10 bases, the J end by 3 bases, with 19 bases between. The CDR3 is made up of 15 amino acids. CDR3 protein: CATEVGLGDYNEQFF. In DNA, the CDR3 is TGTGCCACCGAGGTGGGGCTCGGGGACTACAATGAGCAGTTCTTC.

The chain combines TRBV7-8 with TRBJ2-5; 11 bases are shared with TRBD2. This CDR3 has 14 amino acids. Losses at the gene ends were 5 bases for V and 4 bases for J; bases not matched to a gene: 3. The germline CDR1 and CDR2 sequences are SGHVS and FQNEAQ. CDR3: CASSGGTSGETQYF. The CDR3 nucleotides are TGTGCCAGCAGCGGCGGGACTAGCGGAGAGACCCAGTACTTC.

V is TRBV7-2 and J is TRBJ2-5, with a weak D call TRBD2 (6 bases). The germline CDR1 and CDR2 sequences are SGHTA and FQGNSA. V was clipped by 5 bases and J by 2 bases, with 15 bases between them. The CDR3 loop spans 15 amino acids. This chain's CDR3 is CASSDPGVRQETQYF. The CDR3 coding sequence is TGTGCCAGCAGCGACCCGGGGGTTCGGCAAGAGACCCAGTACTTC.

DNA of the CDR3: TGTGCCAGCTTGCCCGAAGGGTGGCGGGGGGCCGGGGAGACCCAGTACTTC. It encodes CASLPEGWRGAGETQYF. The chain is built from TRBV7-8 and TRBJ2-5; the match to TRBD2 covers 8 bases. Trimming cost V 8 bases and J 5 bases; bases outside gene matches: 19. CDR1 is SGHVS, CDR2 FQNEAQ, per germline. CDR3 size: 17 residues.

This clone is classed as medium-sized. The chain employs TRBV4-3 and TRBJ1-1, with D possibly TRBD1 on 5 matching bases. The CDR3 has 15 amino acids. Trimming took 0 bases from V and 8 from J, leaving 16 bases between them. Germline values: CDR1 LGHNA, CDR2 YSLEER. CDR3 protein: CASSQEWGGLMEAFF. The CDR3, as DNA: TGCGCCAGCAGCCAAGAATGGGGGGGTTTAATGGAAGCTTTCTTT.

V gene TRBV7-2 combines with J gene TRBJ2-3, with TRBD1 as a possible D gene (5 bases). V gave up 1 base and J gave up 2 bases, with 7 bases separating them. There are 14 residues in the CDR3. Germline-derived CDR1 and CDR2 are SGHTA and FQGNSA. CDR3: CASSLGQYTDTQYF. As DNA, the CDR3 is TGTGCCAGCAGCTTAGGACAGTACACAGATACGCAGTATTTT.

The chain employs TRBV19 and TRBJ2-2; D remains ambiguous. V lost 4 bases to trimming and J lost 9 bases, with 15 bases between them. The CDR3 is 14 amino acids. The germline V gene has CDR1 LNHDA and CDR2 SQIVND (reference sequence). The CDR3: CASSNLLRARELFF. CDR3 bases: TGTGCCAGTAGTAATCTCCTAAGGGCCAGGGAGCTGTTTTTT. Full variable domain (remainder filled in from reference TRBV19 and TRBJ2-2): DGGITQSPKYLFRKEGQNVTLSCEQNLNHDAMYWYRQDPGQGLRLIYYSQIVNDFQKGDIAEGYSVSREKKESFPLTVTSAQKNPTAFYLCASSNLLRARELFFGEGSRLTVL.